This T cell receptor beta chain was documented in a study of Tregs in tolerant kidney transplant recipients. Germline assignment: CDR1 LNHDA and CDR2 SQIVND (reference sequence). J gave up 6 bases and V 4 bases, and 7 bases lay outside the gene matches. CDR3 length equals 15 residues. Assay used: immunoSEQ multiplex PCR; TCRdb lists only in-frame clones, some missing. The top ten hold about 0.35% of the sample, which has about 100,000 clones, around 90% seen once. V gene TRBV19 combines with J gene TRBJ2-3, with 10 bases fitting TRBD2. Material: CD4+ T cells from blood, obtained before the transplant. This clonotype was obtained from a human donor who received a combined kidney and bone marrow transplant. The CDR3: CASSRDSGRADTQYF. In DNA, the CDR3 is TGTGCCAGTAGTAGGGACAGCGGGAGGGCCGATACGCAGTATTTT.